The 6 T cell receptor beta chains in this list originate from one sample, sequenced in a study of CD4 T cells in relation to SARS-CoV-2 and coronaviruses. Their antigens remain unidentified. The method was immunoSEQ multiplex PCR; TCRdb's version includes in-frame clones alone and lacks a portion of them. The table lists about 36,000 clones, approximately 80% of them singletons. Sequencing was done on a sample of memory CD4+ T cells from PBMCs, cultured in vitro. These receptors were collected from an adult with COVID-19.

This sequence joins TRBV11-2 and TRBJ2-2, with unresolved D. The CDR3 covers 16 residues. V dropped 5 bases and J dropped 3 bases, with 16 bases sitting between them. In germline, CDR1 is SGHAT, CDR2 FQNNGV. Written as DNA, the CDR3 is TGTGCCAGCAGCGCTGACTCCCGTTTTTACACCGGGGAGCTGTTTTTT. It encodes CASSADSRFYTGELFF.

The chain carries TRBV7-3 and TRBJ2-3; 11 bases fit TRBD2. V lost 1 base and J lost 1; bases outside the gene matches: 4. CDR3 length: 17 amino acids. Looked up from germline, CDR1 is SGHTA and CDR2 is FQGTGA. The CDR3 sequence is CASSLKGSGRGTDTQYF. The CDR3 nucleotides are TGTGCCAGCAGCTTAAAGGGTAGCGGGAGGGGCACAGATACGCAGTATTTT.

CDR3 in DNA: TGTGCCAGCAGTTTAGAACATCCCTACGAGCAGTACTTC. This encodes CASSLEHPYEQYF. This chain connects TRBV12-3 or TRBV12-4 to TRBJ2-7; D is unresolved. This CDR3 has 13 amino acids. The germline V and J ends were trimmed by 1 base and 2 bases, with 6 bases remaining between them.

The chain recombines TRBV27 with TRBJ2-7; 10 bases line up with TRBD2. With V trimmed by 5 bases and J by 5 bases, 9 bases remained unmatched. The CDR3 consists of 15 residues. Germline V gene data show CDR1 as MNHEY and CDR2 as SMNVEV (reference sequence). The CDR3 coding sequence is TGTGCCAGCAGTACCCTAGCGGGAGCCTACCACGAGCAGTACTTC. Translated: CASSTLAGAYHEQYF.

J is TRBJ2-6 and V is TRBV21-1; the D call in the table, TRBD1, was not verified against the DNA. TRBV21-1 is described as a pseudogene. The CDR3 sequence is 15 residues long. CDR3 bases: TGTGCCAGCGGACAGGGGACCCCTGGGGCCAACGTCCTGACTTTC. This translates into CASGQGTPGANVLTF.

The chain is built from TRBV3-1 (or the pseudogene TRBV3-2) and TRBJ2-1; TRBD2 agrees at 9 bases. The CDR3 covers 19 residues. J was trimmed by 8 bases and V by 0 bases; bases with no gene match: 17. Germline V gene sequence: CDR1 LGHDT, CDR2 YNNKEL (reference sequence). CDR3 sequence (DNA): TGTGCCAGCAGCCAAGATCGGCTGAGAGGTAGCGGGAGAATGGATGAGCAGTTCTTC. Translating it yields CASSQDRLRGSGRMDEQFF.